The clone carrying this T cell receptor (beta chain) was picked up many times. This sample holds PBMCs from approximately 10 ml fresh peripheral blood. This sample is drawn from a study of T cells in Graves' hyperthyroidism and ophthalmopathy. Using RNA transcripts as the source, TCR beta CDR3 regions were amplified. The HTBI set primed first-round TCR CDR3 RT-PCR. TCRdb re-called the multiplex PCR reads through MiXCR, storing one row per CDR3 protein. The sample has 250,000 to 300,000 distinct CDR3 sequences; around 20% are singletons. Deletions cut 4 bases from V and 0 bases from J, with 5 bases between. This CDR3 comprises 13 residues. Germline CDR1 SGHAT, CDR2 FQNNGV.

The J gene is TRBJ2-3, the V gene TRBV11-2; D ambiguous. Sequencing was done on a sample of blood. This receptor was identified in a man aged 45-65 years with Graves' ophthalmopathy. The CDR3 DNA reads TGTGCCAGCAGCTCCTCGAGCACAGATACGCAGTATTTT. Amino acid sequence: CASSSSSTDTQYF.